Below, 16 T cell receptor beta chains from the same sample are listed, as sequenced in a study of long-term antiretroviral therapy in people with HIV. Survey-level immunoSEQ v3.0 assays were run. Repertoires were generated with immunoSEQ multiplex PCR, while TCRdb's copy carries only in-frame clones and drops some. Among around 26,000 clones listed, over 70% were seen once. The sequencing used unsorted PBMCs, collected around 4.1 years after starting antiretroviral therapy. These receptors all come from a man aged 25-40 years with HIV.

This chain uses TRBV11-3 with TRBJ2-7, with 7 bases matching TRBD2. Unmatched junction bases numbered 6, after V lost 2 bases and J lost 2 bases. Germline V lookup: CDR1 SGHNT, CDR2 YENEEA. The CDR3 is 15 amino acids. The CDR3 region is CASSLRAGTAYEQYF. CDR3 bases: TGTGCCAGCAGCTTAAGAGCGGGGACGGCCTACGAGCAGTACTTC.

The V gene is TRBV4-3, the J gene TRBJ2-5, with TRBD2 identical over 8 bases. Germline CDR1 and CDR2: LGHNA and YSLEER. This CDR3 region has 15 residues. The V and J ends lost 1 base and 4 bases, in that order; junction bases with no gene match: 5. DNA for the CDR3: TGCGCCAGCAGCCAAGCCGAGGGACTAGTAGAGACCCAGTACTTC. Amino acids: CASSQAEGLVETQYF.

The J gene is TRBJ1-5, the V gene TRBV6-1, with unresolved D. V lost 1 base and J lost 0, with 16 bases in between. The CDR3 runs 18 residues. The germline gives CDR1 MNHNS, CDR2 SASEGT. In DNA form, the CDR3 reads TGTGCCAGCAGTGAAGAATATGGTGCAGCCTCTAGCAATCAGCCCCAGCATTTT. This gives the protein CASSEEYGAASSNQPQHF.

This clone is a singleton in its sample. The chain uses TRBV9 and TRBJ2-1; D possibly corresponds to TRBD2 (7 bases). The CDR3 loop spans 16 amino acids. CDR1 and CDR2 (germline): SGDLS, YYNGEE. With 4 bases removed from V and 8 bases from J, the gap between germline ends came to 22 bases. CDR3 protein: CASSLRGGGVWDEQFF. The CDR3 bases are TGTGCCAGCAGCCTTAGGGGGGGTGGGGTGTGGGATGAGCAGTTCTTC.

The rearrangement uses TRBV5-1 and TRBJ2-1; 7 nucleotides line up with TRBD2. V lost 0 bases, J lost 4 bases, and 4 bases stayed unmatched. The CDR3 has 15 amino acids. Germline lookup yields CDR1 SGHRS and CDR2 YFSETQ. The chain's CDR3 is CASSLAGRTYNEQFF. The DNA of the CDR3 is TGCGCCAGCAGCTTGGCCGGGAGGACTTACAATGAGCAGTTCTTC.

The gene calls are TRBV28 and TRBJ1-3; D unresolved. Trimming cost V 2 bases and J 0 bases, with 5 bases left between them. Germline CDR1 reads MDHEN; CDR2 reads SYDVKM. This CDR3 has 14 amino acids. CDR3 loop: CASSLRISGNTIYF. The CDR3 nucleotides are TGTGCCAGCAGTTTACGGATCTCTGGAAACACCATATATTTT. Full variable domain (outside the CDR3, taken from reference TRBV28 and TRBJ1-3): DVKVTQSSRYLVKRTGEKVFLECVQDMDHENMFWYRQDPGLGLRLIYFSYDVKMKEKGDIPEGYSVSREKKERFSLILESASTNQTSMYLCASSLRISGNTIYFGEGSWLTVV.

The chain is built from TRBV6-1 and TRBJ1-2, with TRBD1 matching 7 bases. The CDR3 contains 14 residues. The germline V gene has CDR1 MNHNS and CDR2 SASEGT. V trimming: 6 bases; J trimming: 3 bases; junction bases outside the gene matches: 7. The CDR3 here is CASSSDRVDYGYTF. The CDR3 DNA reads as TGTGCCAGCAGCAGCGACAGGGTGGACTATGGCTACACCTTC.

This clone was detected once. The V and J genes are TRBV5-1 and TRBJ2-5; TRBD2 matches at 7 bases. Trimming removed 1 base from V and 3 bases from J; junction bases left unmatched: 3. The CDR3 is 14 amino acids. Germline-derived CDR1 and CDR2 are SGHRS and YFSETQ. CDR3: CASSLSLAEETQYF. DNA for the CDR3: TGCGCCAGCAGCTTGAGCCTAGCGGAAGAGACCCAGTACTTC.

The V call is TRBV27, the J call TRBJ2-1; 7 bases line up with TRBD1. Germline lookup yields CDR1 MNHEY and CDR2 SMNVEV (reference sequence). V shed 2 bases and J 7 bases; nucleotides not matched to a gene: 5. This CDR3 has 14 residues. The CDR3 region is CASSLDRVGNEQFF. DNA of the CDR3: TGTGCCAGCAGTTTAGACAGGGTTGGGAATGAGCAGTTCTTC.

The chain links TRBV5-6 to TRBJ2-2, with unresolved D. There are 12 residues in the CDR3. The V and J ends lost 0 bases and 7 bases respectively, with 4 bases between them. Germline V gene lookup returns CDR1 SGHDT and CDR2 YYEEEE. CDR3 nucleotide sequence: TGTGCCAGCAGCTTGGCCGTCGGGGAGCTGTTTTTT. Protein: CASSLAVGELFF.

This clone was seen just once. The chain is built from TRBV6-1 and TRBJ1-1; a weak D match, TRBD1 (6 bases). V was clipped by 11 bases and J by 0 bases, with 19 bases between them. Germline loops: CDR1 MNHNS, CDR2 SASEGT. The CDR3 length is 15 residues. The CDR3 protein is CASSPGQGVNTEAFF. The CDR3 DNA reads TGTGCCTCCTCCCCGGGACAAGGGGTGAACACTGAAGCTTTCTTT.

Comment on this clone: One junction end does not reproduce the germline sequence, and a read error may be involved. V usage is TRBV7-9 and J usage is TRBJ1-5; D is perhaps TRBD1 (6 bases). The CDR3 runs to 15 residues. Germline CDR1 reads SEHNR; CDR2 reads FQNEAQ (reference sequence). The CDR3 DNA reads TGTGCCAGCAGCTCCCAAACAGGGTTGGGGGTAAGAAAGGATTTT. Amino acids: CASSSQTGLGVRKDF.

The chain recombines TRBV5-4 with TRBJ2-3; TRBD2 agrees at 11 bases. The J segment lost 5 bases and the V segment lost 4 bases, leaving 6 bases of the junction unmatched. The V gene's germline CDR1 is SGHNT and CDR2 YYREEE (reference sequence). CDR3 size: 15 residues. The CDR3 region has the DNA TGTGCCAGCAGCCAGACTAGCGGGGTGCAAGATACGCAGTATTTT. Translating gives CASSQTSGVQDTQYF.

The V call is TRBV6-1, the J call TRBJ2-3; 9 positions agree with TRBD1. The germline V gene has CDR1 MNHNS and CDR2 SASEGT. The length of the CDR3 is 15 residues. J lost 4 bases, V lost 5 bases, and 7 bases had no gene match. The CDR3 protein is CASSTRTGASDTQYF. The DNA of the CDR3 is TGTGCCAGCAGTACCCGGACAGGGGCATCAGATACGCAGTATTTT.

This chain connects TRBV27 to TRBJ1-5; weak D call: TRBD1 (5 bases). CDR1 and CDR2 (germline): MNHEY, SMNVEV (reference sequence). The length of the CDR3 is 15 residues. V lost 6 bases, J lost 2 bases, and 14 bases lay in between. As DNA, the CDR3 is TGTGCCAGCAGCCCATACGGGGGTGGCAATCAGCCCCAGCATTTT. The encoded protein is CASSPYGGGNQPQHF.

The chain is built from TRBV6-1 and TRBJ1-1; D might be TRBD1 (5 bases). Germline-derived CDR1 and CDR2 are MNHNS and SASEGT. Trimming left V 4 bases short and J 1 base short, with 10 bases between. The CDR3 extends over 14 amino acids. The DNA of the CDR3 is TGTGCCAGCAGTGGGGACTATTCGAACACTGAAGCTTTCTTT. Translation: CASSGDYSNTEAFF.